These T cell receptor beta chains were read from a single sample in a study of T-cell memory formation after mild COVID-19. TCRdb re-called the 5' RACE reads with MiXCR, one entry per CDR3 protein. This table holds about 340,000 distinct CDR3 sequences, around 20% found once. Source material: PBMCs or a T cell subset sorted from them (not recorded which). The source is a man aged 18 to 29 who had mild COVID-19 (a few samples of this study predate the infection). Cell type and time point are not known. CDR3s include the opening cysteine and the closing phenylalanine or tryptophan. The D gene is left open where the match is weak. Not all rows give a size; the values are once, few, many and, for expanded clones, a class.

abundance,j_gene,d_gene,v_gene,CDR3nt,CDR3aa
-,TRBJ1-2,-,TRBV14,TGTGCCAGCAGCCCGATCTCTATTGCGGCTAACTATGGCTACACCTTC,CASSPISIAANYGYTF
-,TRBJ1-1,-,TRBV7-2,TGTGCCAGCAGCTTACGGCAGGGGAGTACTGAAGCTTTCTTT,CASSLRQGSTEAFF
-,TRBJ2-1,TRBD2,TRBV25-1,TGTGCCAGCAGTGATCCTAGCGGGGGTCTCTACAATGAGCAGTTCTTC,CASSDPSGGLYNEQFF
few,TRBJ2-7,TRBD1,TRBV7-6,TGTGCCAGCAGCCCCCCAGCCGGGACAGGGGGTCACGAGCAGTACTTC,CASSPPAGTGGHEQYF
-,TRBJ1-2,-,TRBV7-9,TGTGCCAGCAGCCAGACAGAAAACTATGGCTACACCTTC,CASSQTENYGYTF
-,TRBJ2-5,-,TRBV6-1,TGTGCCAGCAAAGGGTGGCAAGGCTGGTTGGAGACCCAGTACTTC,CASKGWQGWLETQYF
-,TRBJ2-7,TRBD2,TRBV20-1,TGCAGTGCTAGAGTGAATAGCGGGGCTTTCTCCTACGAGCAGTACTTC,CSARVNSGAFSYEQYF
-,TRBJ2-2,TRBD2,TRBV7-2,TGTGCCAGCAGCCCTCCGGGAGCGGGGGACCCCGGGGAGCTGTTTTTT,CASSPPGAGDPGELFF
few,TRBJ2-3,-,TRBV12-3/TRBV12-4,TGTGCCAGCAGTTTACAGGGCTTAGATACGCAGTATTTT,CASSLQGLDTQYF
-,TRBJ2-2,TRBD1,TRBV5-1,TGCGCCAGCAGCTCCCGGGTGACAGGGGAGGCCGGGGAGCTGTTTTTT,CASSSRVTGEAGELFF
once,TRBJ2-3,TRBD2,TRBV7-2,TGTGCCAGCAGCATCACGCTAGCGGGGGGGCCTTCAGATACGCAGTATTTT,CASSITLAGGPSDTQYF
-,TRBJ1-1,-,TRBV4-2,TGTGCCAGCAGCCAAGATCAGGAAAGCTCCACGGCTTTCTTT,CASSQDQESSTAFF
-,TRBJ2-3,TRBD2,TRBV6-5,TGTGCCAGCAGTTACTCCGCCTTTGCGGGGGGACCAGATACGCAGTATTTT,CASSYSAFAGGPDTQYF
-,TRBJ1-1,-,TRBV2,TGTGCCAGCAGTAGACACCCACCGAACACTGAAGCTTTCTTT,CASSRHPPNTEAFF
few,TRBJ2-1,TRBD1,TRBV27,TGTGCCAGCAGTTTAGCCAGGGGGCCCACGGATGAGCAGTTCTTC,CASSLARGPTDEQFF
-,TRBJ2-7,-,TRBV11-2,TGTGCCAGCGGTTGGTCCCGGTGGGCTCTCGAGCAGTACTTC,CASGWSRWALEQYF
-,TRBJ2-3,-,TRBV7-3,TGTGCCAGCAGCGGCCAGACACGGGGAACGCAGTATTTT,CASSGQTRGTQYF
-,TRBJ2-3,TRBD2,TRBV7-2,TGTGCCACCCGGGGCCTAGCGGGCACAGATACGCAGTATTTT,CATRGLAGTDTQYF
many,TRBJ2-1,TRBD2,TRBV7-9,TGTGCCAGCACTGGAGGAGCGGGGTCGTACAATGAGCAGTTCTTC,CASTGGAGSYNEQFF
-,TRBJ2-3,TRBD2,TRBV7-2,TGTGCCAGCAGCTTAGGCGGGGGGGCCGGGACGCAGTATTTT,CASSLGGGAGTQYF
-,TRBJ2-1,TRBD1,TRBV3-1,TGTGCCAGCAGCCCTCCCGGCAGGGGGTACTACAATGAGCAGTTCTTC,CASSPPGRGYYNEQFF
many,TRBJ2-1,-,TRBV20-1,TGCAGTGCTCCTAGGTCGGATAATGAGCAGTTCTTC,CSAPRSDNEQFF
-,TRBJ1-1,-,TRBV7-9,TGTGCCAGCAGCCCCAGGCGAACCAACACTGAAGCTTTCTTT,CASSPRRTNTEAFF
-,TRBJ2-5,-,TRBV5-1,TGCGCCAGCAGCACAACCGGCGCAAAGGAGGAGACCCAGTACTTC,CASSTTGAKEETQYF
-,TRBJ1-2,-,TRBV5-4,TGTGCCAGCAGCTTAACAGGCTTGGACTATGGCTACACCTTC,CASSLTGLDYGYTF
-,TRBJ2-5,TRBD2,TRBV6-1,TGTGCCAGCAGCGTGGCCATAGCGGGAGCGCAAGAGACCCAGTACTTC,CASSVAIAGAQETQYF
few,TRBJ2-1,TRBD2,TRBV5-1,TGCGCCAGCAGCTCCCCTTCGGGTAGCGGGGGTTTCTCCTACAATGAGCAGTTCTTC,CASSSPSGSGGFSYNEQFF
few,TRBJ2-1,TRBD1,TRBV4-3,TGCGCCAGCAGCCACGGGACAGGGAGGAATGAGCAGTTCTTC,CASSHGTGRNEQFF
few,TRBJ2-3,-,TRBV20-1,TGCAGTGCTGGACCCGCTAGGGGCCCCACAGATACGCAGTATTTT,CSAGPARGPTDTQYF
few,TRBJ2-5,-,TRBV6-2/TRBV6-3,TGTGCCAGCAGGAGGGCAGAAGAGACCCAGTACTTC,CASRRAEETQYF
-,TRBJ2-3,TRBD2,TRBV6-2/TRBV6-3,TGTGCCAGCAGTTACGCCCGGGACTACACTAGCACAGATACGCAGTATTTT,CASSYARDYTSTDTQYF
-,TRBJ1-4,-,TRBV7-6,TGTGCCAGCAGCGCCGGACAGCATAATGAAAAACTGTTTTTT,CASSAGQHNEKLFF
-,TRBJ1-1,-,TRBV28,TGTGCCAGCAGATCAACCAAGACATTAATCCTTTCGAACACTGAAGCTTTCTTT,CASRSTKTLILSNTEAFF
-,TRBJ2-5,TRBD2,TRBV6-5,TGTGCCAGCAATACCGGACTAGAGGAGACCCAGTACTTC,CASNTGLEETQYF
-,TRBJ2-1,-,TRBV14,TGTGCCAGCAGCCCAAATAGCCCCTCCCACAATGAGCAGTTCTTC,CASSPNSPSHNEQFF
-,TRBJ1-1,-,TRBV9,TGTGCCAGCAGCGCTTTGGGCTGGGACACTGAAGCTTTCTTT,CASSALGWDTEAFF
many,TRBJ2-5,TRBD2,TRBV7-2,TGTGCCAGCAGCTTGAGTGGAGCGGGGGGCCAAGAGACCCAGTACTTC,CASSLSGAGGQETQYF
-,TRBJ2-7,TRBD2,TRBV4-2,TGTGCCAGCAGCCCGGGACTAGCGGGGGGCGAGCAGTACTTC,CASSPGLAGGEQYF
-,TRBJ2-7,-,TRBV6-2/TRBV6-3,TGTGCCAGCAGAATCCGGGACGGGCGGTACGAGCAGTACTTC,CASRIRDGRYEQYF
-,TRBJ2-1,-,TRBV15,TGTGCCACCAGCAAAGACCCACCGGGTGTCTCAGTCAATGAGCAGTTCTTC,CATSKDPPGVSVNEQFF
many,TRBJ2-3,TRBD2,TRBV12-3/TRBV12-4,TGTGCCAGCAGTCCCCCACTTCGACTAGCGGGGGCCCTAGGGACGCAGTATTTT,CASSPPLRLAGALGTQYF
few,TRBJ1-4,-,TRBV24-1,TGTGCCACCAGTGACCCCGGCCCAGGAAGGTTGTTTTTT,CATSDPGPGRLFF
-,TRBJ2-7,TRBD2,TRBV5-4,TGTGCCAGCAGCCGGGGACTAGCGGGGCCGAACTCCTACGAGCAGTACTTC,CASSRGLAGPNSYEQYF
-,TRBJ1-2,-,TRBV7-2,TGTGCCAGCCTCCCCGGGACTTCGGGGGGATATGGCTACACCTTC,CASLPGTSGGYGYTF
many,TRBJ2-1,-,TRBV18,TGTGCCAGCTCACCACCGGGCGCTTACAATGAGCAGTTCTTC,CASSPPGAYNEQFF
few,TRBJ2-5,-,TRBV30,TGTGCCTGGAGTGTCGGAGGGACAGAGACCCAGTACTTC,CAWSVGGTETQYF